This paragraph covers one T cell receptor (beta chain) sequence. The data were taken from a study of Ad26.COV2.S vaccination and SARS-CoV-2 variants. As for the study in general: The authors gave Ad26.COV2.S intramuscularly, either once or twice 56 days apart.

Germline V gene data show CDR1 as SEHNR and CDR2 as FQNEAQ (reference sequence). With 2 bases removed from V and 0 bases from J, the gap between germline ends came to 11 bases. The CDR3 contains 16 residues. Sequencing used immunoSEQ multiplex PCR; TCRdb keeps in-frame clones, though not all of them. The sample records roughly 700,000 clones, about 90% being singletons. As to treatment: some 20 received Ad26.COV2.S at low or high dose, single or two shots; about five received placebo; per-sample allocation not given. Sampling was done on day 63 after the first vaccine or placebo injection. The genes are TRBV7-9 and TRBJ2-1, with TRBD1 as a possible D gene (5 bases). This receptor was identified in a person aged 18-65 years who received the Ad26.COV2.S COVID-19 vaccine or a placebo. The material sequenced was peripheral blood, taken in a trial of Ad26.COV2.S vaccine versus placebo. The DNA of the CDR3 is TGTGCCAGCAGCTTAACGTGGGGCAGCTCCTACAATGAGCAGTTCTTC. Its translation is CASSLTWGSSYNEQFF.